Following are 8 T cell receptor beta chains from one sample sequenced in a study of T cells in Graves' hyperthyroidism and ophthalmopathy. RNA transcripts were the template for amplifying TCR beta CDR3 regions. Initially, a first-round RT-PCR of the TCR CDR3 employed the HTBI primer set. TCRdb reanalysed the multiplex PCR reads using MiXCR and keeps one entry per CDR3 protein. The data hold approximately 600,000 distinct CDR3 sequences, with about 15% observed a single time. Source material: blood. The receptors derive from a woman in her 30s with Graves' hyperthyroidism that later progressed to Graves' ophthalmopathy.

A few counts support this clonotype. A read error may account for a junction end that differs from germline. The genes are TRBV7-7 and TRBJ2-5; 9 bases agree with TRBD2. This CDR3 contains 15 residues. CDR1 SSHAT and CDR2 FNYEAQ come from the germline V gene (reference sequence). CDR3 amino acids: CASSVNSGSGETQYF. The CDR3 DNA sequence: TGTGCTAGCAGCGTAAATAGCGGGAGTGGGGAGACCCAGTACTTC.

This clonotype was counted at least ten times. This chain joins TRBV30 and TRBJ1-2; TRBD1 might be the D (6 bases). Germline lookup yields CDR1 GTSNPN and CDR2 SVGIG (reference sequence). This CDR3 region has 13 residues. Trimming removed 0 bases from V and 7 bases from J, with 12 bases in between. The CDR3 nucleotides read TGTGCCTGGAGTGTCATACAGGGTATTGGCTACACCTTC. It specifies CAWSVIQGIGYTF.

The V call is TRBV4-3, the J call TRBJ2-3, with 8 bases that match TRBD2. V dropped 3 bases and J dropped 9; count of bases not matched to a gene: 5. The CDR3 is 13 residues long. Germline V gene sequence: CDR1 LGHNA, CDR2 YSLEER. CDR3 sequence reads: CASSQPGGTTQYF. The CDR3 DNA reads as TGCGCCAGCAGCCAGCCGGGGGGGACGACGCAGTATTTT.

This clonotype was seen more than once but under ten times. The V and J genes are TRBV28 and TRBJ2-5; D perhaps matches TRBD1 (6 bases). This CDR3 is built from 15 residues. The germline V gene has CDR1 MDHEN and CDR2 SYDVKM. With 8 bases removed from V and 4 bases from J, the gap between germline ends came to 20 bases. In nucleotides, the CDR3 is TGTGCCAGCTCCCTTACAGGGCTGAGGCTAGAGACCCAGTACTTC. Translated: CASSLTGLRLETQYF.

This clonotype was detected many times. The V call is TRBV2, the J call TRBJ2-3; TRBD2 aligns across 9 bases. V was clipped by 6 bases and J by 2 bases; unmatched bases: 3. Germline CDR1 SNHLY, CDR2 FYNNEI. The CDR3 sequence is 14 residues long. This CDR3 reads CASSLAGVTDTQYF. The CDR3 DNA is TGTGCCAGCAGCTTAGCGGGAGTCACAGATACGCAGTATTTT.

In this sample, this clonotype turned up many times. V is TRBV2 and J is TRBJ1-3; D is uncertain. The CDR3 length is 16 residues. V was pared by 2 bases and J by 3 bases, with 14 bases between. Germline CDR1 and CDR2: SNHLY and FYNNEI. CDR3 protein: CASSERQPGFGNTIYF. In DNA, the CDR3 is TGTGCCAGCAGTGAACGGCAACCGGGCTTTGGAAACACCATATATTTT.

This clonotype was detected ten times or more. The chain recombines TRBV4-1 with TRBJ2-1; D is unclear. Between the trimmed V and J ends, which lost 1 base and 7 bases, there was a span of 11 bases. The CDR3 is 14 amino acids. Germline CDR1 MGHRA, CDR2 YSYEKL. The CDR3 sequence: CASSQVLGENEQFF. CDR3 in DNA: TGCGCCAGCAGCCAAGTTTTGGGCGAAAATGAGCAGTTCTTC.

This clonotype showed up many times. The DNA of the CDR3 is TGTGCCAGCAGAACCGGGTCCCAAGCTTTCTTT. As protein: CASRTGSQAFF. The chain carries TRBV6-1 and TRBJ1-1; D is uncertain. Trimming cost V 6 bases and J 9 bases, with 11 bases left between them. The CDR3 consists of 11 residues. The V gene's germline CDR1 is MNHNS and CDR2 SASEGT.